This record looks at one TCR beta chain sequence and its context. Its antigen is still unknown. Base quality data are lacking; no much larger clone is found one base away. These data originate in a study of control samples from healthy donors and cancer patients (dated by TCRdb to 2018 to 2021). The CDR3 runs 13 residues from the cysteine to the phenylalanine. The retained sequence is limited to the CDR3, 39 bases, with the frame set at the first base. In the germline V gene, CDR1 corresponds to SGDLS and CDR2 to YYNGEE. V sheds 4 bases and J sheds 4 bases, leaving 11 bases between their ends. The library was built by means of the immunoSEQ multiplex PCR assay. Sourced from immuneACCESS, this table was stored by TCRdb with only in-frame sequences that have V and J called. A share of the clones is absent; for the studies checked, an unresolved V gene accounts for under half, and the remainder has no known explanation. The sample table shows tens of thousands of clones, and roughly 86% are seen once. The biggest ten clones account for approximately 9.8% of the sample.

The sample consisted of blood. This TCR came from a woman in her sixties or seventies in good health. Recombination connected TRBV9 to TRBJ1-1; 6 matching bases give a weak D call of TRBD1. The sequenced DNA is TGTGCCAGCAGCAGGGGGGAAAGCACTGAAGCTTTCTTT. Protein translation: CASSRGESTEAFF.